This T cell receptor (beta chain) was sequenced in a study of blood T cell repertoires in COVID-19. Study at large: T cells, B-cell-depleted T cells, or PBMCs provided the cDNA or gDNA that served as material.

In the study's own analysis: Reference gene primer amplification gave estimated nucleated cell counts. Using immunoSEQ multiplex PCR, the repertoire was profiled, and TCRdb retains in-frame clones only, with some absent. Clonal size and the V and J genes are those of that table, whereas D and trimming came from the DNA. This sample has under 250,000 clones, with 80% to 90% found just once. This CDR3 spans 15 amino acids. Only a few counts were recorded for this clone. The sequence came from a man between 50 and 59 years old with COVID-19, enrolled during active disease. Material: peripheral blood. The chain has TRBV21-1 and TRBJ1-4; TRBD1 is the table's D call, not checked against the DNA. TRBV21-1 is marked as a pseudogene. The CDR3: CASSKGRTGVISVVF. The CDR3 coding sequence is TGTGCCAGCAGCAAGGGGCGGACAGGGGTAATTTCCGTCGTTTTT.